Following are 6 T cell receptor beta chains from one sample sequenced in a study of OX40 agonist ivuxolimab in advanced cancers. TCRdb keeps only in-frame clones here, not all; method: immunoSEQ multiplex PCR. The sample has about 100,000 clones, approximately 90% seen once; the top ten hold about 0.51%. The sequencing used CD4+ or CD8+ T cells sorted from blood, collected in a trial of the OX40 agonist ivuxolimab. The source is an adult with an advanced solid tumor such as melanoma, head and neck, liver or kidney cancer.

The rearrangement uses TRBV18 and TRBJ2-1; no firm D call. Trimming shortened V by 6 bases and J by 4 bases, and 16 bases separated the two germline ends. In germline, CDR1 is KGHSH, CDR2 LQKENI. This CDR3 spans 15 amino acids. CDR3 residues: CASSLNTGRYNEQFF. The CDR3 DNA reads TGTGCCAGCTCGCTAAACACGGGCAGATACAATGAGCAGTTCTTC.

The chain joins TRBV6-5 to TRBJ2-5; 9 bases map to TRBD1. After removal of 6 bases from V and 2 bases from J, the junction contained 7 bases not matched to a gene. This CDR3 has 15 amino acids. Germline V lookup: CDR1 MNHEY, CDR2 SVGAGI. The CDR3 sequence is CASSLQGASQETQYF. CDR3 in DNA: TGTGCCAGCAGCCTACAGGGGGCATCTCAAGAGACCCAGTACTTC.

The chain is built from TRBV7-2 and TRBJ1-2; D is unresolved. The CDR3 sequence is 14 residues long. Per germline, CDR1 SGHTA and CDR2 FQGNSA. V was pared by 8 bases and J by 8 bases, with 21 bases between. The CDR3 spells CASQSDTSRVGYTF. The CDR3 nucleotides are TGTGCCAGCCAATCAGACACCTCCCGGGTGGGCTACACCTTC.

This clone was counted a single time. The chain uses TRBV7-3 and TRBJ2-1, with D uncertain. The V end lost 1 base, the J end lost 5 bases, and 15 bases lay between the germline ends. This CDR3 has 16 amino acids. Germline lookup yields CDR1 SGHTA and CDR2 FQGTGA. The CDR3, as DNA: TGTGCCAGCAGCTTAATGGGAACGGGCGGACACAATGAGCAGTTCTTC. This gives the protein CASSLMGTGGHNEQFF.

The rearrangement links TRBV6-5 to TRBJ2-7; D is unclear. Trimming pared 4 bases from V and 7 bases from J, leaving 11 bases between. The CDR3 has 12 amino acids. CDR1 and CDR2 (germline): MNHEY, SVGAGI. The CDR3: CASSSSPKEQYF. DNA of the CDR3: TGTGCCAGCAGTTCGAGCCCTAAAGAGCAGTACTTC.

The genes are TRBV7-2 and TRBJ2-3, with a tentative D call TRBD2 (5 bases). With 6 bases removed from V and 0 bases from J, the gap between germline ends came to 16 bases. This CDR3 has 16 amino acids. The V gene's germline CDR1 is SGHTA and CDR2 FQGNSA. CDR3 sequence (DNA): TGTGCCAGCAGTCCACAGCGGAGTTCTAGCACAGATACGCAGTATTTT. The encoded protein is CASSPQRSSSTDTQYF.